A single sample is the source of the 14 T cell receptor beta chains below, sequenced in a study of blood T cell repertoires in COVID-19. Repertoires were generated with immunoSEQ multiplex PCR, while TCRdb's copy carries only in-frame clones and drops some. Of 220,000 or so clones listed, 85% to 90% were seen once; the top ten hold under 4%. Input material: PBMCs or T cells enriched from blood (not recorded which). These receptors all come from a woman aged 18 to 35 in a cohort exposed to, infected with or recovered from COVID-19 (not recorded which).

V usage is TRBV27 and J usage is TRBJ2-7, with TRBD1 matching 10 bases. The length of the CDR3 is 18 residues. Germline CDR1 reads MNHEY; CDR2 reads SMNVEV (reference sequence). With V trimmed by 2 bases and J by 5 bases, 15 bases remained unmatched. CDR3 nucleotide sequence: TGTGCCAGCAGTTTAAATTCGGGGCCGGGACAGGGGTTCGACGAGCAGTACTTC. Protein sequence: CASSLNSGPGQGFDEQYF.

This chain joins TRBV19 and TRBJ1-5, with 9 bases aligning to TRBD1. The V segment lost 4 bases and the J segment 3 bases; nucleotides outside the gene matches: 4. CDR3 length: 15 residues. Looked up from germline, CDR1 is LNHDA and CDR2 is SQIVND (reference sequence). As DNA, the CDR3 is TGTGCCAGTAGTACAACAGGGGGCGTCAATCAGCCCCAGCATTTT. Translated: CASSTTGGVNQPQHF.

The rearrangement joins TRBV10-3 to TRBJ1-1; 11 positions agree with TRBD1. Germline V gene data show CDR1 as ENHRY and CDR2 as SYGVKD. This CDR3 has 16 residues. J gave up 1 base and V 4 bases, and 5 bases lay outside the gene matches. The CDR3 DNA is TGTGCCATCAGTGTGGGGACAGGGGGTGGGAACACTGAAGCTTTCTTT. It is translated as CAISVGTGGGNTEAFF.

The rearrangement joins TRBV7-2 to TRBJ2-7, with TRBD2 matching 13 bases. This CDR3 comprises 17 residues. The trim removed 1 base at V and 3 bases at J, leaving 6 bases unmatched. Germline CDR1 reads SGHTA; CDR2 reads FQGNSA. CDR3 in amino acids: CASSLGGGTSGNYEQYF. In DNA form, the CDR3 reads TGTGCCAGCAGCTTAGGTGGGGGGACTAGCGGGAACTACGAGCAGTACTTC.

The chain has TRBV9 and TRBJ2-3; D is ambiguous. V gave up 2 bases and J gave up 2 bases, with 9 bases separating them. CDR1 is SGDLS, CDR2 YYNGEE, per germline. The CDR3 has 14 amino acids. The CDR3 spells CASSVNQNTDTQYF. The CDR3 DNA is TGTGCCAGCAGCGTGAACCAGAACACAGATACGCAGTATTTT. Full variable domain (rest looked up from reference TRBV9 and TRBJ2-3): DSGVTQTPKHLITATGQRVTLRCSPRSGDLSVYWYQQSLDQGLQFLIQYYNGEERAKGNILERFSAQQFPDLHSELNLSSLELGDSALYFCASSVNQNTDTQYFGPGTRLTVL.

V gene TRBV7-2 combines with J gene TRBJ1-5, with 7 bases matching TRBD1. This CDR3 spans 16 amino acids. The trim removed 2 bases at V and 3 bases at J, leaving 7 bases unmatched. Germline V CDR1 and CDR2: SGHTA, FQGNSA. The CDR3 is CASSLKNRGSNQPQHF. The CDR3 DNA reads TGTGCCAGCAGCTTAAAGAACAGGGGATCCAATCAGCCCCAGCATTTT.

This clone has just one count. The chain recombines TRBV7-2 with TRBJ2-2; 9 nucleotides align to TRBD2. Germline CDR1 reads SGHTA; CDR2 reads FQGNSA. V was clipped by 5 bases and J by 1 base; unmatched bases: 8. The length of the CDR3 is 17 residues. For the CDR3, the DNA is TGTGCCAGCAGCCCGATAGGGCGGGAGGGGAACACCGGGGAGCTGTTTTTT. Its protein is CASSPIGREGNTGELFF.

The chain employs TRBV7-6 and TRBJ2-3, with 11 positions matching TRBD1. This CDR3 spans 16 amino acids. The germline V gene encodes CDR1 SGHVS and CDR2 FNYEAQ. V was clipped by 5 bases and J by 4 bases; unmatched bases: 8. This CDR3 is CASSPGTGGFADTQYF. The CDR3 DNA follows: TGTGCCAGCAGCCCCGGGACAGGGGGTTTTGCAGATACGCAGTATTTT. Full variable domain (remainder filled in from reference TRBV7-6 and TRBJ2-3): GAGVSQSPRYKVTKRGQDVALRCDPISGHVSLYWYRQALGQGPEFLTYFNYEAQQDKSGLPNDRFSAERPEGSISTLTIQRTEQRDSAMYRCASSPGTGGFADTQYFGPGTRLTVL.

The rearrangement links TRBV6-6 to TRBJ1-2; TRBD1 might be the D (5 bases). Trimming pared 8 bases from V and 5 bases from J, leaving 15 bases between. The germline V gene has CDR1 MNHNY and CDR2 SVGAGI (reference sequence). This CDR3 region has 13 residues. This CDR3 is CASYGGVGYGYTF. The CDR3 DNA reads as TGTGCCAGCTATGGGGGGGTTGGGTATGGCTACACCTTC.

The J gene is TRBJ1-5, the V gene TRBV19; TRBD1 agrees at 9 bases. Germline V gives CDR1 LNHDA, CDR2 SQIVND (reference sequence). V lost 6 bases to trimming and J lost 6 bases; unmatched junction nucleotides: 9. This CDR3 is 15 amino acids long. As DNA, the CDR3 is TGTGCCAGTAGACCTCGGGACAGGGCTATTCAGCCCCAGCATTTT. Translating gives CASRPRDRAIQPQHF. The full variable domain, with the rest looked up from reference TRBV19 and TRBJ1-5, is DGGITQSPKYLFRKEGQNVTLSCEQNLNHDAMYWYRQDPGQGLRLIYYSQIVNDFQKGDIAEGYSVSREKKESFPLTVTSAQKNPTAFYLCASRPRDRAIQPQHFGDGTRLSIL.

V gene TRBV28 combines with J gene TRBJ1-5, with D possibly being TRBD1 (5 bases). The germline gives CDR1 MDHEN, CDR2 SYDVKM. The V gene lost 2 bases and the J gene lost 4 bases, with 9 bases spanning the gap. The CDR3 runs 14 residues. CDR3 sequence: CASSLGTPNQPQHF. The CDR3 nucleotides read TGTGCCAGCAGTTTAGGGACTCCAAATCAGCCCCAGCATTTT.

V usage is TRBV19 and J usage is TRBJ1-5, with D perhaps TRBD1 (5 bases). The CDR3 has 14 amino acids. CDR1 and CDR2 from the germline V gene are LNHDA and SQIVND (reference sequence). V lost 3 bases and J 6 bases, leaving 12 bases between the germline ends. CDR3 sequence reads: CASSMAGDAQPQHF. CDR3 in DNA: TGTGCCAGTAGTATGGCGGGGGACGCTCAGCCCCAGCATTTT.

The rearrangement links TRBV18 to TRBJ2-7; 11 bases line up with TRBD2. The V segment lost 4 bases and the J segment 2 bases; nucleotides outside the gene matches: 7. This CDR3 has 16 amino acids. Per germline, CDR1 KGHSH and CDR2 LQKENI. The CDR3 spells CASSRRGTSGTYEQYF. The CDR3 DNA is TGTGCCAGCTCACGGAGAGGGACTAGCGGAACCTACGAGCAGTACTTC.

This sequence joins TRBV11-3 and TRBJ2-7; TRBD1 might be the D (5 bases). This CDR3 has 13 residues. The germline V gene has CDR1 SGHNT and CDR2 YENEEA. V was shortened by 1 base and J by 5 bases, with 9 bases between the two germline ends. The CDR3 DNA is TGTGCCAGCAGCTTAGGCCAGGGAAACGAGCAGTACTTC. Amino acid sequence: CASSLGQGNEQYF.